The subject of this entry is one T cell receptor (beta chain). The sample comes from a study of tumour-infiltrating T cells in Burkitt lymphoma. Overall study: Productive clonality predicted overall and progression-free survival.

Clones were read by immunoSEQ multiplex PCR, and TCRdb kept only the in-frame ones, dropping some. The sample lists some 13,000 clones, roughly 75% occurring once. This CDR3 comprises 15 residues. Per germline, CDR1 MNHNS and CDR2 SASEGT. V dropped 10 bases and J dropped 2; count of bases not matched to a gene: 11. The sequence came from a human donor with diffuse large B-cell lymphoma. This chain joins TRBV6-1 and TRBJ2-3, with TRBD2 matching over 8 bases. The specimen was tumor tissue. CDR3 sequence: CATGRGGRNTDTQYF. The CDR3 DNA reads TGTGCCACCGGCAGGGGCGGGAGGAACACAGATACGCAGTATTTT.